The 10 T cell receptor beta chains in this list originate from one sample, sequenced in a study of blood T cell repertoires in COVID-19. Measured with immunoSEQ multiplex PCR; TCRdb has only the in-frame clones, and not every one. The sample holds about 180,000 clones, more than 70% seen once. Sequencing input: peripheral blood. These receptors all stem from a person aged 65 to 79 with COVID-19, enrolled during active disease.

As DNA, the CDR3 is TGTGCCAGCAGTTATGAGGGGGTGAGGACTGAAGCTTTCTTT. Translation gives CASSYEGVRTEAFF. The chain carries TRBV6-5 and TRBJ1-1, with D possibly TRBD1 on 6 matching bases. CDR1 and CDR2 (germline): MNHEY, SVGAGI. CDR3 length equals 14 residues. Trimming shortened V by 3 bases and J by 5 bases, and 13 bases separated the two germline ends.

The gene calls are TRBV4-2 and TRBJ2-7; 14 bases align to TRBD2. The CDR3 consists of 18 residues. V was pared by 0 bases and J by 2 bases, with 6 bases of the junction left unmatched. Germline V gives CDR1 LGHNA, CDR2 YNFKEQ. CDR3 sequence reads: CASSQEAGTSGRTYEQYF. In DNA form, the CDR3 reads TGTGCCAGCAGCCAAGAGGCCGGGACTAGCGGGAGAACCTACGAGCAGTACTTC.

V gene TRBV7-3 combines with J gene TRBJ2-7; the D gene is possibly TRBD1 (6 bases). The length of the CDR3 is 14 residues. Trimming took 5 bases from V and 3 from J, leaving 14 bases between them. Germline assignment: CDR1 SGHTA and CDR2 FQGTGA. The CDR3 region is CASSGRGWSYEQYF. The CDR3 bases are TGTGCCAGCAGCGGCAGGGGTTGGAGCTACGAGCAGTACTTC.

The chain employs TRBV2 and TRBJ1-2; D call uncertain. Germline CDR1 and CDR2: SNHLY and FYNNEI. Trimming stripped 7 bases from V and 0 bases from J, with 12 bases between. The CDR3 has 14 residues. CDR3 nucleotides: TGTGCCAGCACTGCAGGATTTGCTAACTATGGCTACACCTTC. Translation gives CASTAGFANYGYTF.

The sample holds a few counts of this clone. The chain couples TRBV27 to TRBJ2-7; tentative D call: TRBD2 (6 bases). The V and J ends lost 0 bases and 2 bases respectively, with 11 bases between them. Germline V gene data show CDR1 as MNHEY and CDR2 as SMNVEV (reference sequence). The CDR3 extends over 15 amino acids. In DNA form, the CDR3 reads TGTGCCAGCAGTTTATCCCCGGGGGAAACCTACGAGCAGTACTTC. Its protein product is CASSLSPGETYEQYF.

V is TRBV5-6 and J is TRBJ2-5; perhaps TRBD2 as D (5 bases). The germline gives CDR1 SGHDT, CDR2 YYEEEE. CDR3 length: 16 residues. The ends were cut back, 2 bases at V and 0 bases at J, with 14 bases in the middle. The CDR3 nucleotides are TGTGCCAGCAGCTTTTCCAGCGGTGGGTACCAAGAGACCCAGTACTTC. This codes for CASSFSSGGYQETQYF.

The rearrangement joins TRBV10-3 to TRBJ1-2; D possibly corresponds to TRBD1 (6 bases). Looked up from germline, CDR1 is ENHRY and CDR2 is SYGVKD. V was trimmed by 2 bases and J by 5 bases, leaving 12 bases between them. The CDR3 is 14 residues long. This chain's CDR3 is CAISEPKGGYGYTF. The CDR3 DNA follows: TGTGCCATCAGTGAGCCTAAGGGGGGGTATGGCTACACCTTC.

The chain is built from TRBV30 and TRBJ2-7, with TRBD2 matching over 7 bases. The V gene end was trimmed by 4 bases and the J gene end by 3 bases; junction bases not matched to a gene: 9. Germline CDR1 and CDR2: GTSNPN and SVGIG (reference sequence). The CDR3 is 14 residues long. The DNA for the CDR3 is TGTGCCTGGAATTCCCTTAGCGGGCGCTACGAGCAGTACTTC. Residues: CAWNSLSGRYEQYF.

V gene TRBV28 combines with J gene TRBJ2-5; 9 bases are a match to TRBD1. Trimming removed 6 bases from V and 5 bases from J; junction bases left unmatched: 10. This CDR3 region has 15 residues. The germline gives CDR1 MDHEN, CDR2 SYDVKM. The CDR3 is CASRPHGQGTETQYF. In DNA, the CDR3 is TGTGCCAGCAGACCCCATGGACAGGGGACCGAGACCCAGTACTTC. Complete variable domain (other parts from reference TRBV28 and TRBJ2-5): DVKVTQSSRYLVKRTGEKVFLECVQDMDHENMFWYRQDPGLGLRLIYFSYDVKMKEKGDIPEGYSVSREKKERFSLILESASTNQTSMYLCASRPHGQGTETQYFGPGTRLLVL.

This clone was counted a single time. The CDR3 region is CSVARRANEKLFF. CDR3 DNA sequence: TGCAGCGTTGCGCGCAGGGCTAATGAAAAACTGTTTTTT. The rearrangement joins TRBV29-1 to TRBJ1-4; perhaps TRBD1 as D (5 bases). The CDR3 loop spans 13 amino acids. Trimming cost V 4 bases and J 3 bases, with 9 bases left between them. Germline CDR1 reads SQVTM; CDR2 reads ANQGSEA.